Each of the 20 T cell receptor beta chains below was sequenced from the same sample in a study of identical twins. TCRdb processed the 5' RACE reads anew with MiXCR; each CDR3 protein has one entry. This table holds 700,000 or so distinct CDR3 sequences, approximately 21% found once. Another study also made use of these data, one on T cells expressing NK-cell markers.

Material for sequencing was PBMCs. The receptors originated from a woman younger than 30 in good health.

This clonotype was seen a handful of times. The V and J genes are TRBV12-3 or TRBV12-4 and TRBJ2-1; D possibly corresponds to TRBD2 (5 bases). CDR3 length equals 13 residues. With 9 bases removed from V and 1 base from J, the gap between germline ends came to 10 bases. CDR3 in amino acids: CASCRGSYNEQFF. For the CDR3, the DNA is TGTGCCAGTTGTAGAGGGTCCTACAATGAGCAGTTCTTC.

This clonotype was picked up many times. The chain couples TRBV27 to TRBJ1-6; 7 bases map to TRBD1. From germline, CDR1 is MNHEY and CDR2 SMNVEV (reference sequence). This CDR3 spans 15 amino acids. The ends lost 4 bases at V and 7 bases at J; junction bases unmatched: 7. The chain's CDR3 is CASSSRGQRNSPLHF. For the CDR3, the DNA is TGTGCCAGCAGTTCAAGGGGACAGCGGAATTCACCCCTCCACTTT.

CDR3 amino acids: CASSVTPFDSSGANVLTF. In DNA form, the CDR3 reads TGTGCCAGCAGCGTCACCCCCTTCGACAGCTCTGGGGCCAACGTCCTGACTTTC. This chain uses TRBV9 with TRBJ2-6, with D perhaps matching TRBD1 (5 bases). CDR3 size: 18 residues. Trimming shortened V by 2 bases and J by 0 bases, and 15 bases separated the two germline ends. Germline V CDR1 and CDR2: SGDLS, YYNGEE. Using reference TRBV9 and TRBJ2-6 for the parts outside the CDR3, the full variable domain is DSGVTQTPKHLITATGQRVTLRCSPRSGDLSVYWYQQSLDQGLQFLIQYYNGEERAKGNILERFSAQQFPDLHSELNLSSLELGDSALYFCASSVTPFDSSGANVLTFGAGSRLTVL.

This clonotype was counted between two and nine times. The chain employs TRBV6-6 and TRBJ1-2; 7 bases align to TRBD1. J gave up 5 bases and V 10 bases, and 10 bases lay outside the gene matches. The CDR3 contains 13 residues. CDR1 and CDR2 (germline): MNHNY, SVGAGI (reference sequence). In DNA, the CDR3 is TGTGCCATCTCGACAGGGATCGATTATGGCTACACCTTC. Translation gives CAISTGIDYGYTF.

In this sample, this clonotype turned up a few times. This chain's CDR3 is CASTVRGQETQYF. The DNA of the CDR3 is TGTGCCAGCACCGTCAGGGGGCAGGAGACCCAGTACTTC. V usage is TRBV7-2 and J usage is TRBJ2-5; TRBD1 aligns across 8 bases. The CDR3 length is 13 residues. Germline V CDR1 and CDR2: SGHTA, FQGNSA. Trimming took 7 bases from V and 5 from J; bases not matched to a gene: 6.

The chain recombines TRBV7-2 with TRBJ2-1; D possibly corresponds to TRBD2 (6 bases). Germline-derived CDR1 and CDR2 are SGHTA and FQGNSA. V lost 5 bases and J lost 3, with 8 bases in between. The CDR3 covers 13 residues. The CDR3 loop reads CASSHSGYNEQFF. The DNA for the CDR3 is TGTGCCAGCAGCCATAGCGGCTACAATGAGCAGTTCTTC.

A few counts support this clonotype. The CDR3 reads CASGSPGRMNYGYTF. The DNA of the CDR3 is TGTGCCAGCGGGTCTCCGGGACGGATGAACTATGGCTACACCTTC. The chain is built from TRBV12-3 or TRBV12-4 and TRBJ1-2; tentatively, D is TRBD1 (5 bases). The CDR3 extends over 15 amino acids. V was clipped by 8 bases and J by 2 bases, with 18 bases between them.

The V call is TRBV7-2, the J call TRBJ2-1, with 12 bases aligning to TRBD2. The germline V gene encodes CDR1 SGHTA and CDR2 FQGNSA. V lost 6 bases and J lost 5; bases outside the gene matches: 11. This CDR3 comprises 17 residues. As DNA, the CDR3 is TGTGCCAGCAGTCAAACCCCTAGCGGGGGGGCAAACAATGAGCAGTTCTTC. Protein product: CASSQTPSGGANNEQFF.

The chain employs TRBV19 and TRBJ2-5, with TRBD2 matching 10 bases. Trimming cost V 3 bases and J 5 bases; bases outside gene matches: 12. The germline CDR1 and CDR2 sequences are LNHDA and SQIVND (reference sequence). The CDR3 consists of 17 residues. CDR3 loop: CASSIVAAGGPRETQYF. For the CDR3, the DNA is TGTGCCAGTAGTATCGTCGCAGCGGGAGGGCCTCGGGAGACCCAGTACTTC.

This clonotype was detected only a few times. The J gene is TRBJ2-3, the V gene TRBV20-1; 15 bases agree with TRBD2. Looked up from germline, CDR1 is DFQATT and CDR2 is SNEGSKA (reference sequence). The CDR3 totals 18 residues. V trimming: 4 bases; J trimming: 0 bases; junction bases outside the gene matches: 8. CDR3 residues: CSATGGLAGGISTDTQYF. CDR3 bases: TGCAGTGCTACTGGGGGACTAGCGGGGGGCATAAGCACAGATACGCAGTATTTT.

The chain is built from TRBV7-9 and TRBJ2-2; 9 nucleotides match TRBD2. The CDR3 spans 16 residues. V trimming: 5 bases; J trimming: 4 bases; junction bases outside the gene matches: 8. In germline, CDR1 is SEHNR, CDR2 FQNEAQ (reference sequence). CDR3 residues: CASSLGGGASTGELFF. Here the CDR3 DNA reads TGTGCCAGCAGCCTCGGCGGGGGGGCCAGCACCGGGGAGCTGTTTTTT.

This clonotype was seen more than once but under ten times. V is TRBV10-3 and J is TRBJ2-1, with D maybe TRBD1 (5 bases). From germline, CDR1 is ENHRY and CDR2 SYGVKD. Trimming left V 4 bases short and J 8 bases short, with 6 bases between. CDR3 length: 11 residues. The DNA of the CDR3 is TGTGCCATCAGTGGGGGCGATGAGCAGTTCTTC. Protein product: CAISGGDEQFF.

V is TRBV7-9 and J is TRBJ2-3; D gene ambiguous. Germline V gene lookup returns CDR1 SEHNR and CDR2 FQNEAQ (reference sequence). The CDR3 is 13 amino acids. The V end lost 3 bases, the J end lost 0 bases, and 4 bases lay between the germline ends. This CDR3 is CASSFCSTDTQYF. As DNA, the CDR3 is TGTGCCAGCAGCTTCTGTAGCACAGATACGCAGTATTTT.

This clonotype was recorded a few times. V and J are TRBV20-1 and TRBJ2-1; the match to TRBD2 covers 7 bases. The junction had 5 bases not matched to a gene; V was cut back by 3 bases and J by 3 bases. CDR1 DFQATT and CDR2 SNEGSKA come from the germline V gene (reference sequence). The CDR3 covers 14 residues. The CDR3 DNA is TGCAGTGCTAGGCCTAAGCGGGGCTACAATGAGCAGTTCTTC. It yields the protein CSARPKRGYNEQFF.

The chain has TRBV20-1 and TRBJ2-1; perhaps TRBD2 as D (6 bases). The CDR3 sequence is 11 residues long. Looked up from germline, CDR1 is DFQATT and CDR2 is SNEGSKA (reference sequence). Trimming stripped 6 bases from V and 12 bases from J, with 15 bases between. Here the CDR3 reads CSARRELVQFF. The CDR3 DNA sequence: TGCAGTGCCCGCCGGGAGCTGGTGCAGTTCTTC.

This chain links TRBV30 with TRBJ2-7; D tentatively fits TRBD1 or TRBD2 (5 bases each). Germline-derived CDR1 and CDR2 are GTSNPN and SVGIG (reference sequence). This CDR3 spans 13 amino acids. V was cut by 3 bases and J by 6 bases, with 15 bases left in between. The CDR3 nucleotides are TGTGCCTGGAGACGGGACGAATTAGGCGAGCAGTACTTC. This sequence encodes CAWRRDELGEQYF.

The chain employs TRBV12-3 or TRBV12-4 and TRBJ2-1; the match to TRBD2 covers 10 bases. Trimming cost V 10 bases and J 10 bases; bases outside gene matches: 16. The CDR3 has 15 residues. CDR3 in DNA: TGTGCCAATTCCCGGGGAGCTAGCGGGAGAGGGGAGCAGTTCTTC. Translation: CANSRGASGRGEQFF.

This clonotype came up a few times. This chain connects TRBV12-3 or TRBV12-4 to TRBJ2-5; the D gene could be TRBD1 or TRBD2 (5 bases each). V shed 10 bases and J shed 2 bases, with 11 bases lying between them. CDR3 length equals 12 residues. The CDR3 loop is CATGRTQETQYF. The CDR3 nucleotides are TGTGCCACGGGACGGACACAAGAGACCCAGTACTTC.

Only a few counts were recorded for this clonotype. The chain couples TRBV12-5 to TRBJ2-7; no firm D call. V lost 1 base, J lost 3 bases, and 10 bases lay in between. Germline V CDR1 and CDR2: LGHNT, FRNRAP. The CDR3 contains 14 residues. The CDR3, as DNA: TGTGCTAGTGGTTTGGCTACGAACAGCTACGAGCAGTACTTC. Translation gives CASGLATNSYEQYF.

The V gene is TRBV4-3, the J gene TRBJ2-1, with 10 bases identical to TRBD2. Germline CDR1 is LGHNA and CDR2 is YSLEER. The V and J ends lost 0 bases and 7 bases, in that order; junction bases with no gene match: 9. There are 17 residues in the CDR3. The CDR3 here is CASSQDARTSGSNEQFF. The CDR3 DNA reads TGCGCCAGCAGCCAAGATGCTCGGACTAGCGGTAGTAATGAGCAGTTCTTC.